This T cell receptor beta chain is drawn from a study of T-cell memory formation after mild COVID-19. Whole-study context: TCR clusters showed largely donor specificity.

5'RACE, which relied on constant-segment primers, yielded TCR alpha and TCR beta cDNA libraries carrying sample barcodes and UMIs. TCRdb re-analysed the 5' RACE reads in MiXCR, keeping a single row per CDR3 protein. Among 120,000 or so distinct CDR3 sequences listed, approximately 6.2% were seen once. Findings and caveats of the study: Contracting clones, day 15 to 85, had balanced CD4/CD8, and later expanders favored CD4+. Contracting CD4+ clones sat mainly in CM and EM; CD8+ in EMRA.

This clonotype has just a few counts. Its antigen is as yet unknown. Germline V CDR1 and CDR2: LGHDT, YNNKEL (reference sequence). Between the trimmed V and J ends, which lost 6 bases and 0 bases, there was a span of 20 bases. The CDR3 runs 18 residues. The sample was PBMCs or a T cell subset sorted from them (not recorded which). The TCR originated in an adult woman who had mild COVID-19 (a few samples of this study predate the infection). Cell type and time point are not known. The chain recombines TRBV3-1 with TRBJ1-4; D perhaps matches TRBD1 (6 bases). CDR3 coding DNA: TGTGCCAGCAGTCGCCGGTCGGGACACCCTGCAACTAATGAAAAACTGTTTTTT. Encoded protein: CASSRRSGHPATNEKLFF.